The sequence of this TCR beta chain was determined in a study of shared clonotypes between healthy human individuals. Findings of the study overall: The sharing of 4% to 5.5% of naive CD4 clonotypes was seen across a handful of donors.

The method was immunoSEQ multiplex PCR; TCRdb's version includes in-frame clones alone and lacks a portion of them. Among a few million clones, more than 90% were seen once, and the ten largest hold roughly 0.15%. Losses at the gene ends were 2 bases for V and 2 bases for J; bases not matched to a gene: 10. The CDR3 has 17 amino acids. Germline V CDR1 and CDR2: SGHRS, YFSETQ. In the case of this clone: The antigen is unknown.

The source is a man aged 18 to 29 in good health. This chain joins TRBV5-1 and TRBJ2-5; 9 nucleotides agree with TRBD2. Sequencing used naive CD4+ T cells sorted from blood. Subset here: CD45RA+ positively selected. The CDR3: CASSFGSSTSGQETQYF. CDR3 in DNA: TGCGCCAGCAGCTTTGGATCCTCGACTAGCGGACAAGAGACCCAGTACTTC.